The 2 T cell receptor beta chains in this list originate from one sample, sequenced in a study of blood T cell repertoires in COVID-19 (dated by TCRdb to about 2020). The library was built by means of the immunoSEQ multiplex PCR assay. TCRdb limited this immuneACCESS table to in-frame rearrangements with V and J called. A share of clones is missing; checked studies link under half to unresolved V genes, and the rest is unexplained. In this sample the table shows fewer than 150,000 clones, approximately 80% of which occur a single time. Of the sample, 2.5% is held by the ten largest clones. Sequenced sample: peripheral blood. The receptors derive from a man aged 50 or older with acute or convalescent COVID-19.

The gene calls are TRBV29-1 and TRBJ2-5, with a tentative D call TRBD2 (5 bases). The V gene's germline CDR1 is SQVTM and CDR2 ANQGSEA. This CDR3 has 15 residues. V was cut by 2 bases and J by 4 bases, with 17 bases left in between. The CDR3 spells CSVERSASGGETQYF. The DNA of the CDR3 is TGCAGCGTTGAAAGGAGCGCGTCCGGAGGAGAGACCCAGTACTTC.

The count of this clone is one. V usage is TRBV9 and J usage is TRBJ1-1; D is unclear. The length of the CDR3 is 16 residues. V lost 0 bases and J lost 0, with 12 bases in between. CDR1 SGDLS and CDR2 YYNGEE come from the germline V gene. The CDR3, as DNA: TGTGCCAGCAGCGTAGGGGTCAGAGCGGTGAACACTGAAGCTTTCTTT. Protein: CASSVGVRAVNTEAFF.